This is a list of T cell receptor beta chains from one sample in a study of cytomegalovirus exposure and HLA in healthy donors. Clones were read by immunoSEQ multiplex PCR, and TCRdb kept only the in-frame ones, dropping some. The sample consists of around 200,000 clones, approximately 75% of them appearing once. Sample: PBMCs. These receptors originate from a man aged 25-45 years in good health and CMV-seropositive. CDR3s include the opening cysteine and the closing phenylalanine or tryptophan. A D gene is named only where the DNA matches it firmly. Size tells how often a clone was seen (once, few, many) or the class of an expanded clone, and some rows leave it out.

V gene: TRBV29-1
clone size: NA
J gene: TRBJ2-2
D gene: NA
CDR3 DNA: TGCAGCGCCGTGGACTGGGTCGACGGCACCGGGGAGCTGTTTTTT
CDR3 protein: CSAVDWVDGTGELFF

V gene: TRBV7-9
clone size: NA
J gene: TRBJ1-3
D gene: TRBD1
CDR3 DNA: TGTTCCAGCAGCTCTATACGACAGGGGGCGCGGGGAAACACCATATATTTT
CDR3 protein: CSSSSIRQGARGNTIYF

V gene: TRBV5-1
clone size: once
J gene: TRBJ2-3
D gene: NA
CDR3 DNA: TGCGCCAGCAGCTTGGTCCAGGGTGGAACAGATACGCAGTATTTT
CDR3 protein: CASSLVQGGTDTQYF

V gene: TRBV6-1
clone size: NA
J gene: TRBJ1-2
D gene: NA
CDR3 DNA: TGTGCCAGCAGAGGGACACCTAACTATGGCTACACCTTC
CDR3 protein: CASRGTPNYGYTF

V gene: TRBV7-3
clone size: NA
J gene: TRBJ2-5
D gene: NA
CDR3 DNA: TGTGCCAGCAGCCCCACAGGGGCCGGGGGAGAGACCCAGTACTTC
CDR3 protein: CASSPTGAGGETQYF

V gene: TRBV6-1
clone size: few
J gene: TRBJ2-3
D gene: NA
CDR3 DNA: TGTGCCAGCGGGAGGACGCAGTATTTT
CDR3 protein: CASGRTQYF

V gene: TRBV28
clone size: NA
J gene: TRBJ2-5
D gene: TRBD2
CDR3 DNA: TGTGCCAGCAGCCCTGGGGTAGCGGGAGAGCAAGAGACCCAGTACTTC
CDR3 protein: CASSPGVAGEQETQYF

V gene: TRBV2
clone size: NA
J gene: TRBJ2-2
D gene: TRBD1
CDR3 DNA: TGTGCCAGCAGTGAGCGACAGGGGGATGCCGGGGAGCTGTTTTTT
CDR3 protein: CASSERQGDAGELFF

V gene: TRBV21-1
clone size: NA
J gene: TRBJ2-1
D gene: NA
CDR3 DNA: TGTGCCAGCATCTGGGGGGATGAGCAGTTCTTC
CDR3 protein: CASIWGDEQFF

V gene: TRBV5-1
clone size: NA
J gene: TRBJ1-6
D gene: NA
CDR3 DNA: TGCGCCAGCAGCTTGGCCTGGCAGGGTAATTCACCCCTCCACTTT
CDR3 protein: CASSLAWQGNSPLHF

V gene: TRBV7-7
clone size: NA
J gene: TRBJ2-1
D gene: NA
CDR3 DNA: TGTGCTAGCGGAGCCAGGGGCGATCGGAATGAGCAGTTCTTC
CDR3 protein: CASGARGDRNEQFF

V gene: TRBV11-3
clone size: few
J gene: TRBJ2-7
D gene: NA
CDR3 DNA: TGTGCCAGCAGCAGAGGAGGCGGCTACGAGCAGTACTTC
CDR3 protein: CASSRGGGYEQYF

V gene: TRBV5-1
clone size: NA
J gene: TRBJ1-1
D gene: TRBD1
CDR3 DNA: TGCGCCAGCAGCGACCGGGACAGGTTGAACACTGAAGCTTTCTTT
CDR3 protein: CASSDRDRLNTEAFF